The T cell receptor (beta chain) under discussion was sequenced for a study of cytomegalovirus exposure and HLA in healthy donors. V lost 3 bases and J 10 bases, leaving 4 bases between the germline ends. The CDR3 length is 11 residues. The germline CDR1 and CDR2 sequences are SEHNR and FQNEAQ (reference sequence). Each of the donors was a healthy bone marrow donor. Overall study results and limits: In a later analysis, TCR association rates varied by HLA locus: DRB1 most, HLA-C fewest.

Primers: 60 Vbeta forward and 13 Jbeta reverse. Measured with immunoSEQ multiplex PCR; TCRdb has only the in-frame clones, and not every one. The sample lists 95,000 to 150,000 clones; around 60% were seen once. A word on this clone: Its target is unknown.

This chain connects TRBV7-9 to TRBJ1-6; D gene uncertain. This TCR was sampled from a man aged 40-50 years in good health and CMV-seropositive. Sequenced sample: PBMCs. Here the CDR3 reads CASSFSSPLHF. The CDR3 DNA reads TGTGCCAGCAGCTTTTCGTCACCCCTCCACTTT.